Given below is one T cell receptor beta chain in context. The antigen is undetermined. Amplification of TCR beta CDR3 regions was performed using RNA transcripts as template. HTBI primers were employed in a first-round RT-PCR of the TCR CDR3. MiXCR, run by TCRdb on the multiplex PCR reads, gives a single entry per CDR3 protein. In the table there are over 650,000 distinct CDR3 sequences, about 45% of which are singletons. The data were taken from a study of T cells in Graves' hyperthyroidism and ophthalmopathy. Uncontrolled infection, other autoimmune disease, pregnancy or lactation disqualified patients from enrolment. In making diagnoses, clinical symptoms, serum thyroxine and TRAb, thyroid ultrasound and orbital computed tomography were all used. Study-wide results and limits: Among clonotypes expanded in thyroid above 0.001, most were also found in blood. The model made its ophthalmopathy prediction, and onset followed a median approximately 6 months later.

V dropped 5 bases and J dropped 8; count of bases not matched to a gene: 8. The CDR3 loop spans 13 amino acids. Germline CDR1 is SNHLY and CDR2 is FYNNEI. The gene calls are TRBV2 and TRBJ1-2; TRBD1 aligns across 7 bases. The source of this sequence is an adult man with Graves' disease, either hyperthyroidism or ophthalmopathy (not recorded which). The sequenced material came from peripheral blood or thyroid tissue (not recorded which). The chain's CDR3 is CASSFTGVGGYTF. CDR3 sequence (DNA): TGTGCCAGCAGTTTTACAGGGGTCGGGGGCTACACCTTC.